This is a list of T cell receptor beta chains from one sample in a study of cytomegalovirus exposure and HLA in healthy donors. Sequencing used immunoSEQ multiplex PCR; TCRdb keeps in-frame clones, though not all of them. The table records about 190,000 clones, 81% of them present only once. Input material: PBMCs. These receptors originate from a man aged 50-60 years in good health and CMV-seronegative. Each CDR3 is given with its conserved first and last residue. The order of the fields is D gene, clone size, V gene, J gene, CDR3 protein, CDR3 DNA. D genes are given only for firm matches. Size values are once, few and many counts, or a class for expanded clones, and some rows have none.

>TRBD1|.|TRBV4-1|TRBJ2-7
CASSVGQGPYEQYF
TGCGCCAGCAGTGTAGGACAGGGCCCCTACGAGCAGTACTTC
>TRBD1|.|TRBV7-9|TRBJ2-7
CSSSLARGLIDEQYF
TGTTCCAGCAGCTTAGCCAGGGGGCTCATCGACGAGCAGTACTTC
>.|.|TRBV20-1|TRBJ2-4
CSATSGYIQYF
TGCAGTGCGACCAGCGGGTACATTCAGTACTTC
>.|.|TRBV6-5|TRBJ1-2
CASNSLDYGYTF
TGTGCCAGCAACAGCTTGGACTATGGCTACACCTTC
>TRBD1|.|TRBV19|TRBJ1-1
CASSIFPGTGIAEAFF
TGTGCCAGTAGTATATTTCCCGGGACAGGAATCGCTGAAGCTTTCTTT
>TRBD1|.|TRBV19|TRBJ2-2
CASSIGGTGNAGELFF
TGTGCCAGTAGTATAGGAGGGACAGGGAATGCCGGGGAGCTGTTTTTT
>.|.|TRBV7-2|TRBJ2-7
CASSLGEVQYF
TGTGCCAGCAGCTTGGGTGAGGTGCAGTACTTC
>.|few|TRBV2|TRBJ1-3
CASRGLWSGNTIYF
TGTGCCAGCAGGGGACTCTGGTCTGGAAACACCATATATTTT
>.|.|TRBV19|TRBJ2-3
CASSMGGRGGTDTQYF
TGTGCCAGTAGTATGGGGGGGCGCGGGGGCACAGATACGCAGTATTTT
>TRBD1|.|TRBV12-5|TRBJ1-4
CASGAPPGQGDEKLFF
TGTGCTAGTGGTGCTCCTCCGGGACAGGGTGATGAAAAACTGTTTTTT
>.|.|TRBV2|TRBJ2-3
CASSYPDTQYF
TGTGCCAGCAGTTATCCAGATACGCAGTATTTT
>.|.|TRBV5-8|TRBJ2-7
CASSHDGQNYEQYF
TGTGCCAGCAGCCACGACGGACAGAACTACGAGCAGTACTTC
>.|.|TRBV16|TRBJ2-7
CASSPTGLYDEQYF
TGTGCCAGCAGCCCGACGGGGTTATACGACGAGCAGTACTTC
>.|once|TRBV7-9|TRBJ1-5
CASSLGGLPQHF
TGTGCCAGCAGCTTAGGAGGTTTACCCCAGCATTTT
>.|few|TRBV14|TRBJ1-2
CASSQDSRGIGGYTF
TGTGCCAGCAGCCAAGATAGCCGCGGGATCGGTGGCTACACCTTC
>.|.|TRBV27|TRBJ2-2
CASSTQGTSNTGELFF
TGTGCCAGCAGTACACAAGGGACTTCTAACACCGGGGAGCTGTTTTTT
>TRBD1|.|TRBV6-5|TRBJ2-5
CASSRDRQETQYF
TGTGCCAGCAGCCGGGACAGACAAGAGACCCAGTACTTC